This T cell receptor beta chain originates from a study of blood T cells in healthy people across ages. Study-wide results and caveats: Older individuals had lower TCR beta diversity per million T cells (the decline was roughly linear). What prevented conclusive comparison of naive and antigen-experienced cells was that PBMCs were unsorted.

The CDR3 runs 13 residues. V was cut by 6 bases and J by 4 bases, with 13 bases left in between. A word on this clonotype: Its antigen is unidentified.

Alongside a J-beta primer mix, a sample-barcoded 5' primer served in a second PCR lasting roughly 6 to 11 cycles. TCRdb recomputed calls from the 5' RACE reads with MiXCR, one row per CDR3 protein. The data hold 1.6 million or so distinct CDR3 sequences, with around 36% observed a single time. This chain connects TRBV12-3 or TRBV12-4 to TRBJ2-7; D is ambiguous. Sequencing input: blood. The TCR comes from a woman aged 25 to 45 in good health. CDR3: CASRAGPYYEQYF. The CDR3 DNA reads as TGTGCCAGCAGGGCAGGTCCGTATTACGAGCAGTACTTC.